This T cell receptor (beta chain) stems from a study of T-cell memory formation after mild COVID-19. This clonotype appeared a few times. One entry per CDR3 protein, called by TCRdb with MiXCR from the 5' RACE reads. Here the sample spans roughly 220,000 distinct CDR3 sequences, approximately 10% being singletons. The V end lost 5 bases, the J end lost 8 bases, and 11 bases lay between the germline ends. Germline CDR1 reads SGHRS; CDR2 reads YFSETQ. The CDR3 loop spans 12 amino acids. The chain couples TRBV5-1 to TRBJ2-1, with no clear D. The sequencing sample was made of PBMCs or a T cell subset sorted from them (not recorded which). The TCR originated in a young man who had mild COVID-19 (a few samples of this study predate the infection). Cell type and time point are not known. CDR3 region: CASSSLGHEQFF. In DNA, the CDR3 is TGCGCCAGCAGTTCTCTAGGTCATGAGCAGTTCTTC.